A single TCR beta chain is shown here with its context. The germline CDR1 and CDR2 sequences are ENHRY and SYGVKD. Trimming at V came to 6 bases and at J to 2 bases, leaving 7 bases not matched to a gene. This CDR3 region has 17 residues. The data were obtained in a study of blood T cell repertoires in COVID-19. At the level of the study: T cells, B-cell-depleted T cells, or PBMCs supplied cDNA or gDNA.

The table came from immunoSEQ multiplex PCR; TCRdb's copy has only in-frame clones and leaves some out. This sample has 390,000 or so clones, with over 75% found just once. The sequence came from a man between 18 and 35 years old who had recovered from COVID-19. What was sequenced was PBMCs or T cells enriched from blood (not recorded which). This chain uses TRBV10-3 with TRBJ2-3; TRBD2 aligns across 14 bases. The CDR3 loop is CAIRPGLAGDTTDTQYF. CDR3 coding DNA: TGTGCCATCAGGCCGGGACTAGCGGGGGACACCACAGATACGCAGTATTTT.